This TCR beta chain was obtained from a study of shared clonotypes between healthy human individuals (dated by TCRdb to about 2020). At the level of the whole study: Two women and a few men aged 18 to 49 years were included in the cohort. For each donor, CD4 naive and CD4 memory were each given three plates, CD8 naive was given two plates, and CD8 memory was given one plate. Leukapheresis yielded between about 0.94 and 9 billion PBMCs per donor. To estimate repertoire size and how much clonotype sharing occurs between individuals, the study deeply sequenced the blood TCR repertoires of about 5 healthy adults. To increase sequencing depth and limit assay-specific biases, different laboratories used diverse techniques to prepare libraries and sequence TCR repertoires. The investigation overall reported the following: Naive subsets generally had larger estimated clonotype richness than memory subsets. Sampling was restricted to blood, and TCR repertoires in tissue are likely to differ from TCR repertoires in blood. Based on pairwise subsampling, the degree of clonotype sharing among donors was expected to be affected by sequencing depth. Even with the large sequencing depth, rarefaction of the sorted-subset datasets indicated that sequencing was incomplete. The genetic and exposure-history diversity represented was limited by the small number of donors. Compared with non-shared clonotypes, the clonotypes found in all four sorted-subset donors had higher generation probabilities. When several donors were compared, the shared fraction of clonotypes was about 5% for naive CD4, 3.5% to 4% for naive CD8, 2% to 2.5% for memory CD4, and about 0.36% for memory CD8.

As for this clone: Its target antigen remains unknown. There are no base qualities to consult, and no much larger clone falls within one base.

For the CD8 naive samples, CD45RO-negative cells were positively selected for CCR7, yielding a CD45RA+CCR7+ population from which TemRA cells were excluded. The donors were healthy, HIV-negative adults who had no recently reported acute infections or vaccinations. Every donor was a Caucasian adult residing in Nashville, Tennessee, USA. After blood collection by leukapheresis, PBMCs were isolated using Ficoll-Histopaque density gradient centrifugation and then cryopreserved in the vapor phase of liquid nitrogen. Analytical flow cytometry was used to check the purity and quantity of each magnetically sorted T cell population. From each sorted fraction, genomic DNA was isolated and quantified by UV absorbance on a Nanodrop 2000c. The CDR3, from cysteine to phenylalanine, totals 16 residues. This entry keeps only the CDR3 DNA: 48 bases, framed from base 1. The germline ends are 13 bases apart after V is trimmed by 3 bases and J by 0 bases. Sequences SGHVS (CDR1) and FQNEAQ (CDR2) are obtained from the germline V gene.

Using the deep immunoSEQ assay, TCR CDR3 regions were amplified from genomic DNA by multiplex PCR. For each cell subset, the extracted genomic DNA was distributed evenly across all wells of several immunoSEQ 96-well plates, and each plate served as one replicate. For sorted subsets, each replicate PCR was loaded with about 0.2 ug genomic DNA, equivalent to 30,000 or so T cell genomes. Purified libraries were quantified with a Qubit 3.0 fluorometer, sized on a Bioanalyzer 2100, and re-quantified with the KAPA Library Quantification kit. A separate single-read 150-cycle Illumina NextSeq 550 flow cell was used to sequence each immunoSEQ 96-well plate. As for the original processing: Because the immunoSEQ output held only junctional sequences and lacked quality scores, the filtering could not match the filtering applied to full-length reads. To assign V/J genes and CDR3, sequences were annotated against IMGT germline references using PyIR, a Python wrapper for IgBLAST v1.9. Reads were removed for weak V/J assignments (E-value above 1e-6), missing CDR3, stop codons, out-of-frame junctions, or ambiguous translated residues. V3J clonotypes were defined as sequences sharing the same inferred V gene, J gene, and CDR3 amino acid sequence. To compute the percentage overlap between repertoires, the number of shared unique clonotypes was divided by the size of the smaller repertoire. RTK rarefaction, the Chao1 estimator, and Recon v2.1 estimates of unobserved clonotypes were used to assess repertoire richness. Generation probabilities for all TCRbeta clonotypes obtained by the gDNA method from four donors were computed using OLGA. Held by TCRdb, this immuneACCESS table contains in-frame sequences only and omits some clones. Under half of the omission traces to an unresolved V gene where checked; the cause of the rest is unknown. For V, J and clone size, that table is used; D and trimming come from the DNA. This sample holds some 2,000,000 clones; approximately 95% were observed only once. Of the sample, about 1.1% is held by the ten largest clones.

The sequence was obtained from a man between 18 and 35 years old in good health. The sample was naive CD8+ T cells sorted from blood. Taken with the paper, the label for cell subset or site translates to: CD45RA+CCR7+. Rearrangement joined TRBV7-8 to TRBJ2-3; TRBD1 is a possible D gene, resting on 5 matching bases. This receptor has the CDR3 CASSFFDRSSTDTQYF. The nucleotides are TGTGCCAGCAGCTTCTTTGACAGATCTAGCACAGATACGCAGTATTTT.